These 4 T cell receptor beta chains originate from one sample sequenced in a study of T cell repertoires in cytomegalovirus infection (dated by TCRdb to the late 2010s). This sample was sequenced with an Illumina HiSeq 1500. Using fastp trimming at Q25 and MiXCR clonotype assembly, TCRdb reanalyzed the public sequencing data and kept in-frame beta chains. Each CDR3 protein gets just one entry, which takes the most common genes and DNA from the rows behind it. Counted in this sample were 150,000 to 200,000 distinct CDR3 sequences; nearly 9.5% of them appeared once. The ten largest clones capture approximately 4.2% of the sample. Sequenced input: PBMCs. These receptor sequences come from a human donor in good health (CMV status not recorded). Some clones in this sample may be carry-over from other donors' samples.

This clonotype was observed a handful of times. The V and J genes are TRBV28 and TRBJ2-7; D remains unclear. CDR3 length: 14 amino acids. Between the trimmed V and J ends, which lost 6 bases and 2 bases, there was a span of 14 bases. CDR1 MDHEN and CDR2 SYDVKM come from the germline V gene. The CDR3 DNA sequence: TGTGCCAGCAGGGGGTTCACAGAGGCCTACGAGCAGTACTTC. Translation gives CASRGFTEAYEQYF.

The chain employs TRBV29-1 and TRBJ2-3; tentatively, D is TRBD2 (6 bases). Germline V gives CDR1 SQVTM, CDR2 ANQGSEA. This CDR3 has 14 residues. The V end lost 1 base, the J end lost 5 bases, and 13 bases lay between the germline ends. The CDR3 here is CSVEGWTTQDTQYF. The CDR3 DNA sequence: TGCAGCGTTGAAGGATGGACTACACAAGATACGCAGTATTTT.

The chain employs TRBV28 and TRBJ2-3; TRBD2 matches 7 bases. The J segment lost 5 bases and the V segment lost 7 bases, leaving 6 bases of the junction unmatched. CDR3 length: 13 residues. Germline V gene lookup returns CDR1 MDHEN and CDR2 SYDVKM. The CDR3 loop reads CASILGREDTQYF. Here the CDR3 DNA reads TGTGCCAGCATCCTGGGGAGGGAAGATACGCAGTATTTT.

The chain combines TRBV20-1 with TRBJ2-7; D is possibly TRBD2 (6 bases). The CDR3 length is 17 residues. Trimming shortened V by 6 bases and J by 0 bases, and 24 bases separated the two germline ends. Germline values: CDR1 DFQATT, CDR2 SNEGSKA (reference sequence). In DNA, the CDR3 is TGCAGTGCCAAGAATACCGGGACTTCCCGCAGCTCCTACGAGCAGTACTTC. Residues: CSAKNTGTSRSSYEQYF.